Given below is one TCR beta chain in context. What it binds is not known. The source of the sample is a study of T-cell reconstitution after alpha-beta-depleted transplantation in children. Study-level findings and limits: From newly produced T cells came most of the T-cell counts and diversity one year after transplant. At day 60, the high TCRbeta diversity found in some patients originated from recipient T cells and thymic progenitors that had survived.

Germline V gene data show CDR1 as LGHNA and CDR2 as YSLEER. V dropped 4 bases and J dropped 3; count of bases not matched to a gene: 12. The CDR3 spans 17 residues. For TCRbeta, the library was prepared with unique molecular identifiers. TCRdb used MiXCR to reprocess the PCR reads, holding one entry per CDR3 protein. Here the sample spans fewer than 550,000 distinct CDR3 sequences, more than 9.5% being singletons. This specimen was PBMCs, mostly from graft donor cells, taken 180 days after TCRalphabeta/CD19-depleted stem cell transplant. The TCR comes from a female patient aged 2-10 years who had a stem cell transplant for aplastic anemia, so the T cells may come from the graft donor. The chain has TRBV4-3 and TRBJ1-5; 7 nucleotides line up with TRBD1. CDR3 residues: CASSRNPFDRVNQPQHF. The CDR3 coding sequence is TGCGCCAGCAGCCGCAATCCCTTCGACAGGGTCAATCAGCCCCAGCATTTT.